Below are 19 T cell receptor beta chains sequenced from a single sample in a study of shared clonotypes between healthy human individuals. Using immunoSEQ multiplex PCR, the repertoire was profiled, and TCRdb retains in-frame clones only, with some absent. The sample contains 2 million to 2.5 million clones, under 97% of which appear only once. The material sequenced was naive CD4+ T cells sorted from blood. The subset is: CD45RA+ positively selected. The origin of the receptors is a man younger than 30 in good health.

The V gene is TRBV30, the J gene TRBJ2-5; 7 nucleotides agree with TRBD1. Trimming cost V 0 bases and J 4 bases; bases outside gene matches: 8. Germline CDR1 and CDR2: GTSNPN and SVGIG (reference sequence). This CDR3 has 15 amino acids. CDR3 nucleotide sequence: TGTGCCTGGAGTGTACTAACAGGGGTTGGAGAGACCCAGTACTTC. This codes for CAWSVLTGVGETQYF.

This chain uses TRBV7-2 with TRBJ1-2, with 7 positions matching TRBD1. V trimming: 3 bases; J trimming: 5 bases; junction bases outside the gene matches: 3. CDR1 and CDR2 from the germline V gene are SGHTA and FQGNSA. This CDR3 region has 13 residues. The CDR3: CASSFSRGYGYTF. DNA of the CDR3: TGTGCCAGCAGCTTCTCCAGGGGGTATGGCTACACCTTC.

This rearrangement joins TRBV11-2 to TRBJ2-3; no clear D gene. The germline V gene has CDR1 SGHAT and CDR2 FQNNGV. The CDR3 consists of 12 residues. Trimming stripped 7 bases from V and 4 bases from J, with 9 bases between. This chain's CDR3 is CASTLRSDTQYF. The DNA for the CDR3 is TGTGCCAGCACCCTTAGATCAGATACGCAGTATTTT.

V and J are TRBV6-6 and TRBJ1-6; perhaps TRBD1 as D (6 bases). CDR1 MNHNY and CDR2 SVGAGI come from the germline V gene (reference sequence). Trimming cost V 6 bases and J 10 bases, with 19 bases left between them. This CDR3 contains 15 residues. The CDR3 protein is CASSKPQGPGSPLHF. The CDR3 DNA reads TGTGCCAGCAGCAAACCCCAGGGGCCTGGCTCACCCCTCCACTTT.

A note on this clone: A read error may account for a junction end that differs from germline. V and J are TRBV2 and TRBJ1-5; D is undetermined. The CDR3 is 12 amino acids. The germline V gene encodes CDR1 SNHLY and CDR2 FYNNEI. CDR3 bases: TGTGCCACCAGTAGTAGCAATCAGCCCCAGCATTTT. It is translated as CATSSSNQPQHF.

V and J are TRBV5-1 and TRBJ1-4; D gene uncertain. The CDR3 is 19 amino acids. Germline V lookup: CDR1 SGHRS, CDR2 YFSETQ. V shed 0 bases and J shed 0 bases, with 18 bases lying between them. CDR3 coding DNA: TGCGCCAGCAGCTTGGCCCACAGCGGACTGGTGCCAACTAATGAAAAACTGTTTTTT. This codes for CASSLAHSGLVPTNEKLFF.

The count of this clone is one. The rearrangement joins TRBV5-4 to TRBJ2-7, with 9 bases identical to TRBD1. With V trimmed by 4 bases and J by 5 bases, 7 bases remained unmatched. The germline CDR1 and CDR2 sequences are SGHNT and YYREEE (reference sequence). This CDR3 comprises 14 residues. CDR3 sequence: CASSLGQGFNEQYF. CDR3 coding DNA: TGTGCCAGCAGCCTGGGACAGGGCTTTAACGAGCAGTACTTC. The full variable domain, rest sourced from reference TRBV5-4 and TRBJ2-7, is ETGVTQSPTHLIKTRGQQVTLRCSSQSGHNTVSWYQQALGQGPQFIFQYYREEENGRGNFPPRFSGLQFPNYSSELNVNALELDDSALYLCASSLGQGFNEQYFGPGTRLTVT.

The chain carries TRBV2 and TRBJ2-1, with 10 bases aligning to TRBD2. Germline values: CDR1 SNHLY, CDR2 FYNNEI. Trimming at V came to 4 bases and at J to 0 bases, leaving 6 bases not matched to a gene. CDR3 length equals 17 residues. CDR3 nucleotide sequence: TGTGCCAGCAGTGCCGGGACTAGCGTTAGCTCCTACAATGAGCAGTTCTTC. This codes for CASSAGTSVSSYNEQFF.

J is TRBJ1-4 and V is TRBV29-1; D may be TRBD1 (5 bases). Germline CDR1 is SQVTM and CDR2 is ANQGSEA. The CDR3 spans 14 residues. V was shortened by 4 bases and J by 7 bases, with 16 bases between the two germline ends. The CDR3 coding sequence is TGCAGCGTTGTAGTAGGGGCCCCATTTGAAAAACTGTTTTTT. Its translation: CSVVVGAPFEKLFF.

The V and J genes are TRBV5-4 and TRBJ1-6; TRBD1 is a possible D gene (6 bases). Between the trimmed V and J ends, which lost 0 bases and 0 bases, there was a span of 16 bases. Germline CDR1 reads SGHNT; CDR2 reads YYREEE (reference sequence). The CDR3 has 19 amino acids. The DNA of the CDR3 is TGTGCCAGCAGCTTGGGACAGGCAATGAAGGGCTCCTATAATTCACCCCTCCACTTT. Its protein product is CASSLGQAMKGSYNSPLHF.

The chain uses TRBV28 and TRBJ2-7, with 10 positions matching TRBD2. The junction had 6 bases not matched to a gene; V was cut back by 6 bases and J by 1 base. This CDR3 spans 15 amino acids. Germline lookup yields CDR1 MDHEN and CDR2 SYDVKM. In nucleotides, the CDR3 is TGTGCCAGCAGCATAGCGGGGGGTAAATCCTACGAGCAGTACTTC. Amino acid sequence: CASSIAGGKSYEQYF.

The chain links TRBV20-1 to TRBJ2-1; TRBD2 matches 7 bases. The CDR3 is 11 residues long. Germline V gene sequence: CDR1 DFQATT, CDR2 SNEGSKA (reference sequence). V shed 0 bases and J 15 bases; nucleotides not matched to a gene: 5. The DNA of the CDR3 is TGCAGTGCTAGAGATCGGGGGGTGTGGTTCTTC. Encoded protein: CSARDRGVWFF.

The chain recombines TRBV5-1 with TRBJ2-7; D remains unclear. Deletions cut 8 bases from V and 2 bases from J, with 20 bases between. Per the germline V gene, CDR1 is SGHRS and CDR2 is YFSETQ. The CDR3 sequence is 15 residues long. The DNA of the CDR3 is TGCGCCAGTCGTCGGCCCGACGGGCCCCCCTACGAGCAGTACTTC. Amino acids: CASRRPDGPPYEQYF. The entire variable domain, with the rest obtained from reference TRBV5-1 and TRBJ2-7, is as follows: KAGVTQTPRYLIKTRGQQVTLSCSPISGHRSVSWYQQTPGQGLQFLFEYFSETQRNKGNFPGRFSGRQFSNSRSEMNVSTLELGDSALYLCASRRPDGPPYEQYFGPGTRLTVT.

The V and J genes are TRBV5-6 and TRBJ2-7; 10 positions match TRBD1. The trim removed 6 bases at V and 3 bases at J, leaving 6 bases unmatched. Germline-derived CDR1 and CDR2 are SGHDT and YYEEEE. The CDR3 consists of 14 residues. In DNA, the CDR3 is TGTGCCAGCAAATCCGGGACAGGGGACTACGAGCAGTACTTC. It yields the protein CASKSGTGDYEQYF.

CDR3 protein: CAISESGNKNIQYF. CDR3 sequence (DNA): TGTGCCATCAGTGAGTCGGGCAACAAAAACATTCAGTACTTC. The chain is built from TRBV10-3 and TRBJ2-4; D not resolved. Trimming removed 0 bases from V and 3 bases from J, with 6 bases in between. Germline values: CDR1 ENHRY, CDR2 SYGVKD. The CDR3 totals 14 residues.

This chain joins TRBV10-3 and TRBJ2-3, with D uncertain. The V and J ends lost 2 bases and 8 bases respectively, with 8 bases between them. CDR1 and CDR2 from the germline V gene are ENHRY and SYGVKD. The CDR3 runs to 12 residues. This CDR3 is CAISEVGTTQYF. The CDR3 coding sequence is TGTGCCATCAGTGAGGTTGGTACTACGCAGTATTTT.

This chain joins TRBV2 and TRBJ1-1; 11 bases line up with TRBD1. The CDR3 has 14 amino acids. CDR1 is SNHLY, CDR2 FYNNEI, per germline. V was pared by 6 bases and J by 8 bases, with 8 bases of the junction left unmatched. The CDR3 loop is CASRRTGGGSEAFF. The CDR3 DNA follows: TGTGCCAGCAGAAGGACAGGGGGCGGCTCGGAAGCTTTCTTT.

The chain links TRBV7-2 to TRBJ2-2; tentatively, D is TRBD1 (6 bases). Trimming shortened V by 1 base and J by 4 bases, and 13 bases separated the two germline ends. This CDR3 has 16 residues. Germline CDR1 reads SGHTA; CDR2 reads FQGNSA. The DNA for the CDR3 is TGTGCCAGCAGCTTAGGAACAGGGCTGGTCACCGGGGAGCTGTTTTTT. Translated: CASSLGTGLVTGELFF.

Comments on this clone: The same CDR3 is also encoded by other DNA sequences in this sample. Here the CDR3 reads CSVVRQETQYF. In DNA form, the CDR3 reads TGCAGCGTTGTAAGACAAGAGACCCAGTACTTC. V gene TRBV29-1 combines with J gene TRBJ2-5; no clear D. The germline V and J ends were trimmed by 4 bases and 2 bases, with 5 bases remaining between them. The CDR3 runs 11 residues. Germline CDR1 SQVTM, CDR2 ANQGSEA.